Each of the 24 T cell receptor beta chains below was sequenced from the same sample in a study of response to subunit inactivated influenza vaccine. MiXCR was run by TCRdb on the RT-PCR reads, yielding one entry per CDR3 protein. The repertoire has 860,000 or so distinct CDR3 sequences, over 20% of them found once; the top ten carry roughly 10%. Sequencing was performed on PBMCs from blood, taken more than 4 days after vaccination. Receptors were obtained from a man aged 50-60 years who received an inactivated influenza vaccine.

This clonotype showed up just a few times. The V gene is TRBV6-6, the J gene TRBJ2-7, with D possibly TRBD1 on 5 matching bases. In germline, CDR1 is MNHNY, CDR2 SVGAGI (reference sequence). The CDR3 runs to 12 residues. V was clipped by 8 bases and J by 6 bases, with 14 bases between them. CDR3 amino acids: CASGKQEAEQYF. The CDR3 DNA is TGTGCCAGCGGAAAACAGGAAGCCGAGCAGTACTTC.

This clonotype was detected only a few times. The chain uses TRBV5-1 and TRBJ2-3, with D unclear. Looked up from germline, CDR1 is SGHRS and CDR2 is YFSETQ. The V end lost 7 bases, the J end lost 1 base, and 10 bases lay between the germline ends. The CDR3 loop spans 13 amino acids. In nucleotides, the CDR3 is TGCGCCAGCTTAATGGTTGGCACAGATACGCAGTATTTT. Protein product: CASLMVGTDTQYF.

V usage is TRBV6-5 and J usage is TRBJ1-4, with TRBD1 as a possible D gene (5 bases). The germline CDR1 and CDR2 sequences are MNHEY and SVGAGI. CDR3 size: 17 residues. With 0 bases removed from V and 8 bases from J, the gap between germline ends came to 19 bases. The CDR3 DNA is TGTGCCAGCAGTTACTCGAAAATATCGCAGGGCGGCGAAAAACTGTTTTTT. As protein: CASSYSKISQGGEKLFF.

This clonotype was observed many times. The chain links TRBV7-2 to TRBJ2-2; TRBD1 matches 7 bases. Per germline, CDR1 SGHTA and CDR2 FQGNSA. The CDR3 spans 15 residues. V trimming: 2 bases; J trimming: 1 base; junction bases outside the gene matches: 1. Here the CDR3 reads CASSLRQGNTGELFF. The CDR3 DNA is TGTGCCAGCAGCTTAAGACAGGGGAACACCGGGGAGCTGTTTTTT. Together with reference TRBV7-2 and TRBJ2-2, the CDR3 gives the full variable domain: GAGVSQSPSNKVTEKGKDVELRCDPISGHTALYWYRQSLGQGLEFLIYFQGNSAPDKSGLPSDRFSAERTGGSVSTLTIQRTQQEDSAVYLCASSLRQGNTGELFFGEGSRLTVL.

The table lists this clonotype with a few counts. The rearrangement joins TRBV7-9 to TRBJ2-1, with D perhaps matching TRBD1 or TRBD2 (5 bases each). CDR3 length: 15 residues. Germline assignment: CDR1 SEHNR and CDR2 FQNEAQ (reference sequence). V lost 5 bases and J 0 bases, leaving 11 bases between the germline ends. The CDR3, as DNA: TGTGCCAGCAGCCATCCGGGACCCTCCTACAATGAGCAGTTCTTC. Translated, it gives CASSHPGPSYNEQFF.

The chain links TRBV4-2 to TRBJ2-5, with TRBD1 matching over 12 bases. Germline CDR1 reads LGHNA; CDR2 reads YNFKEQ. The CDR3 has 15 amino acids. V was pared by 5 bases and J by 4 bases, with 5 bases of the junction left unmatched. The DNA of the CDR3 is TGTGCCAGCAGCGCCCGGGACAGGGGGCGAGAGACCCAGTACTTC. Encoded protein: CASSARDRGRETQYF.

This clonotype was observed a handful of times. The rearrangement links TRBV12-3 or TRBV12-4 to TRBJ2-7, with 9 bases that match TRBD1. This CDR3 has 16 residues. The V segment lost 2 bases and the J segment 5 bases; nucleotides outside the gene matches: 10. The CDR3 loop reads CASSLSGTGMSHEQYF. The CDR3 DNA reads TGTGCCAGCAGTTTATCAGGGACAGGGATGTCCCACGAGCAGTACTTC.

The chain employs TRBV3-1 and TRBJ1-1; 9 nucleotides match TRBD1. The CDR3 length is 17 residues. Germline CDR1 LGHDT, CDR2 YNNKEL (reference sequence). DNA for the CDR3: TGTACCATCAGTCACCGGGACAGGGCCCCTATGAACACTGAAGCTTTCTTT. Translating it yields CTISHRDRAPMNTEAFF.

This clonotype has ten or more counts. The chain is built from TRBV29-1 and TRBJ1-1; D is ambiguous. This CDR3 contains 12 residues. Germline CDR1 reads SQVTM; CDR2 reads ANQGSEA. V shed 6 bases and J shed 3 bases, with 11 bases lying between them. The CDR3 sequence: CSVKVLHTEAFF. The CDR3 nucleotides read TGCAGCGTAAAGGTCTTACACACTGAAGCTTTCTTT.

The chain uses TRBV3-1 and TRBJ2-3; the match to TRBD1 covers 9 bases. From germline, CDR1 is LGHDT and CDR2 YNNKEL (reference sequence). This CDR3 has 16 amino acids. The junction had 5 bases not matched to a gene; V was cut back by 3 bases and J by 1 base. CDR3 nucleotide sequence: TGTGCCAGCAGCCATTCAGGGGACAGGGGCACAGATACGCAGTATTTT. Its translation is CASSHSGDRGTDTQYF.

In DNA form, the CDR3 reads TGTGCCAGCAGTTACTCGATTGGAGACACAAGGAATGAGCAGTTCTTC. Protein: CASSYSIGDTRNEQFF. The chain is built from TRBV6-2 or TRBV6-3 and TRBJ2-1; D ambiguous. The CDR3 loop spans 16 amino acids. The V gene lost 0 bases and the J gene lost 7 bases, with 16 bases spanning the gap. The germline V gene encodes CDR1 MNHEY and CDR2 SVGEGT.

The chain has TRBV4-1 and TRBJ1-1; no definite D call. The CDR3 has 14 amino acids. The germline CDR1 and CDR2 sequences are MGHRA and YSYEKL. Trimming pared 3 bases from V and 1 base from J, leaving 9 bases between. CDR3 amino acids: CASSQFGGNTEAFF. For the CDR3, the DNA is TGCGCCAGCAGCCAGTTTGGTGGGAACACTGAAGCTTTCTTT.

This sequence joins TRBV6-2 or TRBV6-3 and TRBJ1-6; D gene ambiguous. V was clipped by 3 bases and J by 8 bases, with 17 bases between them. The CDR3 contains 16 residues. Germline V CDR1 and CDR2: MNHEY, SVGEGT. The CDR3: CASSYIGNLRYSPLHF. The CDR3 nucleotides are TGTGCCAGCAGTTATATCGGGAACCTCAGGTATTCACCCCTCCACTTT.

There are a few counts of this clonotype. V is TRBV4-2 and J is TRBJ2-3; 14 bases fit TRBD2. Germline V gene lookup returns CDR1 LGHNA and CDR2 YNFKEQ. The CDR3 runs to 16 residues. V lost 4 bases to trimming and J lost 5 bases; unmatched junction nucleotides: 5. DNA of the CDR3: TGTGCCAGCAGCCCTAGGACTAGCGGGGGGATAGATACGCAGTATTTT. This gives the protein CASSPRTSGGIDTQYF.

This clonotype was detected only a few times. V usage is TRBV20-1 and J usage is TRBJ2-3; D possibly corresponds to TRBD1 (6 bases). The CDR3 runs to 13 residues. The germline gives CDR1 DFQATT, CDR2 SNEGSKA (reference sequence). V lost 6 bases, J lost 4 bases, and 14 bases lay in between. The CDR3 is CSAYRVGPDTQYF. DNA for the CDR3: TGCAGTGCCTACAGGGTTGGTCCAGATACGCAGTATTTT.

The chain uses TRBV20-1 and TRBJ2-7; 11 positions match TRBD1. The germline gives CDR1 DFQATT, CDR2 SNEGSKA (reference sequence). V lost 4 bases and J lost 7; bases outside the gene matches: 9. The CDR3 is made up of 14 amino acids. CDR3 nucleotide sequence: TGCAGTGCTATTGGACAGGGGGCAACGAGTGAGCAGTACTTC. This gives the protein CSAIGQGATSEQYF.

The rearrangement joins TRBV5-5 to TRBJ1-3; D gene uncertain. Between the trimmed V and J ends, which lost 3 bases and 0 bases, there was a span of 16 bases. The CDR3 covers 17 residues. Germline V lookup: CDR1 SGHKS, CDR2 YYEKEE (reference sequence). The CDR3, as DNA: TGTGCCAGCAGCTACTCTACAGTCTACCGCTCTGGAAACACCATATATTTT. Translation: CASSYSTVYRSGNTIYF. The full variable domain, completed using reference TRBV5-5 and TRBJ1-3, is DAGVTQSPTHLIKTRGQQVTLRCSPISGHKSVSWYQQVLGQGPQFIFQYYEKEERGRGNFPDRFSARQFPNYSSELNVNALLLGDSALYLCASSYSTVYRSGNTIYFGEGSWLTVV.

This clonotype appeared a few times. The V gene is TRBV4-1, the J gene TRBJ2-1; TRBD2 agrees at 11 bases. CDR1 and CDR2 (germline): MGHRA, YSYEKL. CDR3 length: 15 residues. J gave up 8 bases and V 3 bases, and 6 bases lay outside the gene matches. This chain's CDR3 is CASSQSGTSGDEQFF. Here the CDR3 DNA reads TGCGCCAGCAGCCAGTCCGGGACTAGCGGCGATGAGCAGTTCTTC.

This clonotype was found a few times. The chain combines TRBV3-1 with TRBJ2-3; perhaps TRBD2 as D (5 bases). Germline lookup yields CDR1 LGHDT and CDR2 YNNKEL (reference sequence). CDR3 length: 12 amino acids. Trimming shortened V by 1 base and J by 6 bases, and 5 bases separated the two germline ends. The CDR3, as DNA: TGTGCCAGCAGCCAAGGGAGGGATACGCAGTATTTT. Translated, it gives CASSQGRDTQYF.

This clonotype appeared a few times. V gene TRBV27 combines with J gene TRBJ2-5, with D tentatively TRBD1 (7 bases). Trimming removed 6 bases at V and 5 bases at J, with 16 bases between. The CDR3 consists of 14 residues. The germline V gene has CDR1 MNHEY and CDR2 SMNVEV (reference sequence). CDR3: CASSRGTVRETQYF. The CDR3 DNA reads TGTGCCAGCAGCCGCGGGACAGTCCGGGAGACCCAGTACTTC.

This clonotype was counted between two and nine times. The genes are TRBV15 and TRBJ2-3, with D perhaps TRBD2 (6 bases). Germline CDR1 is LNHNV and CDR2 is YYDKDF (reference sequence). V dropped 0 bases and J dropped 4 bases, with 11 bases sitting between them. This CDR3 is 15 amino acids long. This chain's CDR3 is CATSRDSGASDTQYF. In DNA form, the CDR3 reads TGTGCCACCAGCAGAGATTCGGGAGCTTCAGATACGCAGTATTTT.

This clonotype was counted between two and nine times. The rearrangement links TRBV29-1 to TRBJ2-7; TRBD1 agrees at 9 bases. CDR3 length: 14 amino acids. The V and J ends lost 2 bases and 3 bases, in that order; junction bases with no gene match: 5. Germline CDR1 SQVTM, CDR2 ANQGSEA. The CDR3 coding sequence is TGCAGCGTTGAACCGGGACAGGGTGTCTACGAGCAGTACTTC. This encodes CSVEPGQGVYEQYF.

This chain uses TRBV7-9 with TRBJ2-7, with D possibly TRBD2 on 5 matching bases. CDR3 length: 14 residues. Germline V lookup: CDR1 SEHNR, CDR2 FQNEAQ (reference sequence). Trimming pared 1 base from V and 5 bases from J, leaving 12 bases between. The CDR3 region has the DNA TGTGCCAGCAGCTTAGAAACCGGGGTTGACGAGCAGTACTTC. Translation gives CASSLETGVDEQYF.

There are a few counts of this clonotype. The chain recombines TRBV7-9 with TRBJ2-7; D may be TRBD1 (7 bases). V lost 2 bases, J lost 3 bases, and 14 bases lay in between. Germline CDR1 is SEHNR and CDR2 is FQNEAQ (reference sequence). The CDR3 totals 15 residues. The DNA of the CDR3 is TGTGCCAGCAGCTTACAGGGGGGCAAGGGCTACGAGCAGTACTTC. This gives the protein CASSLQGGKGYEQYF.